The rows below give T cell receptor beta chains drawn from one sample of a study of cytomegalovirus exposure and HLA in healthy donors. The protocol was immunoSEQ multiplex PCR, while the TCRdb copy is restricted to in-frame clones and leaves out a portion. Found here are 140,000 to 150,000 clones, roughly a tenth of them singletons; the top ten hold about 1.7%. Sequenced: PBMCs. The receptors derive from a male donor in good health and CMV-seronegative. CDR3s include the opening cysteine and the closing phenylalanine or tryptophan. D genes are given only for firm matches. Some rows have no size entry. The others give once, few or many, or a class for an expanded clone.

cdr3_aa,cdr3_nt,clone_size,j_call,v_call,d_call
CASSSGTSKTQYF,TGTGCCAGCAGTTCCGGGACTAGCAAGACCCAGTACTTC,few,TRBJ2-5,TRBV28,TRBD2
CASSHPASGGNTGELFF,TGCGCCAGCAGCCATCCTGCTAGCGGGGGAAACACCGGGGAGCTGTTTTTT,few,TRBJ2-2,TRBV4-1,TRBD2
CASSSRTLINTGELFF,TGTGCCAGCAGTTCCCGGACACTAATTAACACCGGGGAGCTGTTTTTT,NA,TRBJ2-2,TRBV27,NA
CASSSLDSYEQYF,TGTGCCAGCAGTAGCCTCGACTCCTACGAGCAGTACTTC,few,TRBJ2-7,TRBV27,NA
CASSLAGLGSSYNSPLHF,TGCGCCAGCAGCTTGGCTGGCCTGGGGAGCTCCTATAATTCACCCCTCCACTTT,NA,TRBJ1-6,TRBV5-1,NA
CASSPGSSRGRNYGYTF,TGTGCCAGCAGCCCAGGCAGTAGCAGGGGGCGCAACTATGGCTACACCTTC,NA,TRBJ1-2,TRBV5-4,TRBD1
CASSYHQGADEQYF,TGTGCCAGCAGTTACCATCAGGGCGCCGACGAGCAGTACTTC,few,TRBJ2-7,TRBV6-5,NA
CASSFTGNYGYTF,TGTGCCAGCAGTTTTACCGGGAACTATGGCTACACCTTC,NA,TRBJ1-2,TRBV27,NA
CASSQSHVADEQFF,TGTGCCAGCAGCCAATCGCACGTAGCGGATGAGCAGTTCTTC,few,TRBJ2-1,TRBV16,NA
CASSPGSGRNTEAFF,TGTGCCAGCAGCCCAGGCAGCGGGCGGAACACTGAAGCTTTCTTT,NA,TRBJ1-1,TRBV7-2,NA
CASSQDGGSGSYEQYF,TGCGCCAGCAGCCAAGATGGCGGGAGCGGGTCCTACGAGCAGTACTTC,few,TRBJ2-7,TRBV4-3,TRBD2
CSVGTGSTNYGYTF,TGCAGCGTGGGGACAGGGTCGACTAACTATGGCTACACCTTC,few,TRBJ1-2,TRBV29-1,TRBD1
CASSPEVANSPLHF,TGTGCCAGCTCACCTGAGGTAGCGAATTCACCCCTCCACTTT,NA,TRBJ1-6,TRBV18,NA
CASSPSGGGGYEQYF,TGTGCCAGTAGCCCGAGCGGGGGCGGGGGTTACGAGCAGTACTTC,NA,TRBJ2-7,TRBV19,TRBD2
CASSFGTGSDQPQHF,TGTGCCAGCAGCTTCGGGACAGGGTCGGATCAGCCCCAGCATTTT,NA,TRBJ1-5,TRBV7-9,TRBD1
CASSLRGGGYTF,TGTGCCAGCAGCTTAAGGGGAGGAGGCTACACCTTC,NA,TRBJ1-2,TRBV7-9,NA
CASSDTSGSPYEQYF,TGTGCCAGCAGTGATACTAGCGGGAGCCCCTACGAGCAGTACTTC,NA,TRBJ2-7,TRBV6-1,TRBD2
CASSPGGRAEETQYF,TGTGCCAGCAGCCCAGGGGGCCGAGCCGAAGAGACCCAGTACTTC,few,TRBJ2-5,TRBV7-9,TRBD1
CASKTGTSLWTGELFF,TGTGCCAGCAAAACAGGGACTAGTCTTTGGACCGGGGAGCTGTTTTTT,few,TRBJ2-2,TRBV7-6,TRBD2
CASSLPGQLNEKLFF,TGTGCCAGCAGTTTACCGGGACAGCTTAATGAAAAACTGTTTTTT,NA,TRBJ1-4,TRBV28,TRBD1
CASSTWGLADTDTQYF,TGCGCCAGCAGCACCTGGGGGCTAGCGGACACAGATACGCAGTATTTT,few,TRBJ2-3,TRBV4-3,NA
CAISANTLGRESYEQYF,TGTGCCATCAGCGCAAACACCCTGGGCAGGGAAAGCTACGAGCAGTACTTC,few,TRBJ2-7,TRBV10-3,NA
CASLQKSYEQYF,TGTGCCAGTCTACAGAAGTCCTACGAGCAGTACTTC,NA,TRBJ2-7,TRBV2,NA
CASSVGTSGFPIGEQYF,TGTGCCAGCAGCGTAGGGACTAGCGGGTTCCCGATAGGGGAGCAGTACTTC,few,TRBJ2-7,TRBV5-6,TRBD2
CASSEGVRLAETQYF,TGTGCCAGCAGTGAAGGGGTCCGGCTAGCAGAGACCCAGTACTTC,NA,TRBJ2-5,TRBV2,NA
CASSPILQNTEAFF,TGTGCCAGCAGTCCCATACTCCAGAACACTGAAGCTTTCTTT,NA,TRBJ1-1,TRBV5-6,NA
CASSDRDRPNTEAFF,TGTGCCAGCAGTGATAGGGACAGGCCGAACACTGAAGCTTTCTTT,NA,TRBJ1-1,TRBV6-1,TRBD1
CASSKGGTEAFF,TGTGCCAGCAGCAAAGGGGGCACTGAAGCTTTCTTT,NA,TRBJ1-1,TRBV11-1,NA
CSVKAGPTYEQYF,TGCAGCGTTAAGGCAGGGCCCACCTACGAGCAGTACTTC,NA,TRBJ2-7,TRBV29-1,NA
CASSLTSGRQYEQYF,TGTGCCAGCAGCTTAACTAGCGGGAGACAATACGAGCAGTACTTC,few,TRBJ2-7,TRBV7-3,TRBD2
CASSFAAGTGVYEQYF,TGTGCCAGCAGTTTCGCCGCTGGAACAGGTGTCTACGAGCAGTACTTC,few,TRBJ2-7,TRBV27,NA
CASSLAGNRPSPELFF,TGTGCCAGCAGCTTAGCGGGGAACAGGCCTTCACCGGAGCTGTTTTTT,few,TRBJ2-2,TRBV7-9,NA
CASSEAPGDEQYF,TGTGCCAGCAGTGAAGCCCCAGGGGACGAGCAGTACTTC,NA,TRBJ2-7,TRBV6-1,NA
CASSLVAGTASGANVLTF,TGTGCCAGCAGCTTGGTGGCAGGGACTGCCTCTGGGGCCAACGTCCTGACTTTC,few,TRBJ2-6,TRBV5-4,NA
CASSLRQGGGYTF,TGTGCCAGCAGCTTGCGGCAGGGTGGTGGCTACACCTTC,few,TRBJ1-2,TRBV5-6,NA
CALGDEIFLRDTQYF,TGTGCCCTGGGCGACGAGATATTTTTAAGAGATACGCAGTATTTT,few,TRBJ2-3,TRBV30,NA
CATRGNEQFF,TGTGCCACCCGAGGTAATGAGCAGTTCTTC,few,TRBJ2-1,TRBV28,NA
CASSPWTSSSYEQYF,TGTGCCAGCAGCCCATGGACTAGCAGCTCCTACGAGCAGTACTTC,NA,TRBJ2-7,TRBV7-9,TRBD2
CASSQGYGTPLDEQFF,TGCGCCAGCAGCCAAGGCTACGGGACTCCCCTCGACGAGCAGTTCTTC,NA,TRBJ2-1,TRBV4-3,NA
CASSQSTGGFEKLFF,TGCGCCAGCAGCCAGTCGACAGGGGGTTTTGAAAAACTGTTTTTT,few,TRBJ1-4,TRBV4-1,TRBD1
CASSPPSIGEQYF,TGTGCCAGCAGTCCGCCATCTATCGGCGAGCAGTACTTC,few,TRBJ2-7,TRBV28,NA
CASSQDLPAGAPFTYEQYF,TGCGCCAGCAGCCAAGATCTCCCAGCGGGGGCCCCATTTACCTACGAGCAGTACTTC,few,TRBJ2-7,TRBV4-3,TRBD2
CASSLRQGGPARPNEQFF,TGTGCCAGTAGTCTCAGACAGGGAGGCCCTGCTAGGCCCAATGAGCAGTTCTTC,few,TRBJ2-1,TRBV19,NA
CASSLQGQQYF,TGTGCCAGCAGCCTTCAGGGGCAGCAGTACTTC,few,TRBJ2-7,TRBV4-2,NA
CASSQDRVGQGIETQYF,TGCGCCAGCAGCCAAGATCGAGTCGGACAGGGGATCGAGACCCAGTACTTC,NA,TRBJ2-5,TRBV4-3,TRBD1
CASSPRDLNEQYF,TGTGCCAGCAGTCCCCGGGACTTAAACGAGCAGTACTTC,NA,TRBJ2-7,TRBV27,NA
CASSLDRRNTEAFF,TGTGCCAGCAGCTTAGACAGACGGAACACTGAAGCTTTCTTT,NA,TRBJ1-1,TRBV7-2,NA